The T cell receptor beta chain under discussion was sequenced for a study of CD8 T cells in ankylosing spondylitis. The sample holds many counts of this clonotype. The junction shows a germline mismatch at one end, possibly a read error. Libraries for TCR beta were made by quantitative 5'-RACE with molecular barcodes. Via MiXCR, TCRdb re-called the 5' RACE reads, giving one row per CDR3 protein. Among about 130,000 distinct CDR3 sequences listed, 6% to 8.5% were seen once. The specimen sequenced was blood, either unsorted or a sorted T cell fraction (not recorded which). The receptor was isolated from a male donor with ankylosing spondylitis or in good health (not recorded which).

CDR3 in amino acids: CASSLRLAGPVEGETQYF. The CDR3 bases are TGTGCTAGCAGCTTAAGGCTAGCGGGACCAGTTGAGGGGGAGACCCAGTACTTC. This chain joins TRBV7-7 and TRBJ2-5, with TRBD2 identical over 9 bases. The germline V gene has CDR1 SSHAT and CDR2 FNYEAQ (reference sequence). The CDR3 extends over 18 amino acids.